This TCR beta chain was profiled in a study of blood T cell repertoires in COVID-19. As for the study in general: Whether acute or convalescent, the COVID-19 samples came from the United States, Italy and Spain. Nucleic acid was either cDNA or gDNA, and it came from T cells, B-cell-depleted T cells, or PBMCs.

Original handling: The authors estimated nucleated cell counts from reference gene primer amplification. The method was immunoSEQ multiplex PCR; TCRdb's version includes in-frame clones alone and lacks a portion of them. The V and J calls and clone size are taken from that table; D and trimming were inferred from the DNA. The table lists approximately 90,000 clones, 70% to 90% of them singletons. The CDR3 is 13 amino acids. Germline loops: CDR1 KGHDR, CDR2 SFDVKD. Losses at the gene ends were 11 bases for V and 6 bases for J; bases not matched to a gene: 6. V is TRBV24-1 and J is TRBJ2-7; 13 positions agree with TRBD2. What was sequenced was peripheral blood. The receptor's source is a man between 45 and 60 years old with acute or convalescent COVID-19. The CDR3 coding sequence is TGTGCCAACTTGGGACTAGCGGGGCTCGAGCAGTACTTC. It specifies CANLGLAGLEQYF.